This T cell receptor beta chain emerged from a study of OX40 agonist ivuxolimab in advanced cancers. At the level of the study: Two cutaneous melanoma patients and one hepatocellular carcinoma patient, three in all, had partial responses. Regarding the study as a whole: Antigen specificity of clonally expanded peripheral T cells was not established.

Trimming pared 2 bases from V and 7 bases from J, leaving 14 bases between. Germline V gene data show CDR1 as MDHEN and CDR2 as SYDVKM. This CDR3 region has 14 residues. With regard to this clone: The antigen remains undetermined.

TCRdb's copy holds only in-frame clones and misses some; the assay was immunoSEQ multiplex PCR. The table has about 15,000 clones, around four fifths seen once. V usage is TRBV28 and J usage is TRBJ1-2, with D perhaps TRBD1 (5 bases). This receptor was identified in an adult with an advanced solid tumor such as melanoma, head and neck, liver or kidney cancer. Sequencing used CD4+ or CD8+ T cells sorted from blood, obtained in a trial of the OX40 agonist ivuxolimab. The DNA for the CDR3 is TGTGCCAGCAGTTTAGAAGGGGTCGGTAGTGGCTACACCTTC. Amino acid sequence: CASSLEGVGSGYTF.